This T cell receptor (beta chain) was found in a study of T cells in Graves' hyperthyroidism and ophthalmopathy. For the study at large: The blood sample was taken at first diagnosis, before treatment began.

Study-level findings and limits: Among thyroid clonotypes expanded above 0.001, most also appeared in blood.

The CDR3 contains 13 residues. V lost 6 bases and J lost 2, with 12 bases in between. Per germline, CDR1 DFQATT and CDR2 SNEGSKA (reference sequence). Regarding this clonotype: Its specificity is unknown.

TCR beta CDR3 regions were amplified from RNA transcripts. The HTBI primer set drove a first-round RT-PCR of the TCR CDR3. TCRdb reprocessed the multiplex PCR reads via MiXCR and lists one record per CDR3 protein. Among 250,000 or so distinct CDR3 sequences listed, approximately 14% were seen once. Lactation, pregnancy, other autoimmune disease or uncontrolled infection led to exclusion of patients. Each diagnosis was grounded in clinical symptoms, serum thyroxine and TRAb, thyroid ultrasound, and orbital computed tomography. V gene TRBV20-1 combines with J gene TRBJ2-3, with a weak D call TRBD2 (6 bases). The TCR comes from a woman in her thirties or forties with Graves' hyperthyroidism that later progressed to Graves' ophthalmopathy. The source material was blood. The CDR3 is CSARLGATDTQYF. The CDR3 DNA sequence: TGCAGTGCCCGACTAGGGGCCACAGATACGCAGTATTTT.